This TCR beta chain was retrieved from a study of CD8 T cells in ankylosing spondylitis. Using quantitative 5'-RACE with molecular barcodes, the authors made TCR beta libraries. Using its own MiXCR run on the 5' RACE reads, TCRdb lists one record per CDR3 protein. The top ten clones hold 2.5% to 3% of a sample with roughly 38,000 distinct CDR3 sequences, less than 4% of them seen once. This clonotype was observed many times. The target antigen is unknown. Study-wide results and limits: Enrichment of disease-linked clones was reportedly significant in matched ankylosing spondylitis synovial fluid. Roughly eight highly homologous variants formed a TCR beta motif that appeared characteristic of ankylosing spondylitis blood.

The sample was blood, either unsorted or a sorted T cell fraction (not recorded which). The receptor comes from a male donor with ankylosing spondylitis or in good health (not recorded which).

The CDR3 loop reads CASSPSGGAYYNEQFF. The CDR3, as DNA: TGTGCCAGCAGCCCTAGCGGGGGGGCCTACTACAATGAGCAGTTCTTC. J is TRBJ2-1 and V is TRBV9; TRBD2 matches at 12 bases. CDR1 is SGDLS and CDR2 is YYNGEE in the germline V gene. After removal of 4 bases from V and 3 bases from J, the junction contained 5 bases not matched to a gene. The CDR3 totals 16 residues.